These T cell receptor beta chains were read from a single sample in a study of cytomegalovirus exposure and HLA in healthy donors. Assay used: immunoSEQ multiplex PCR; TCRdb lists only in-frame clones, some missing. The sample holds roughly 250,000 clones; around 87% are singletons and the top ten take 0.35% to 0.45%. Sample: PBMCs. The receptors were gathered from a woman aged 18 to 35 in good health and CMV-seronegative. Each CDR3 is given with its conserved first and last residue. Fields, in order: V gene, D gene, clone size, J gene, CDR3 protein, CDR3 DNA. A D gene is named only where the DNA matches it firmly. Not all rows give a size; the values are once, few, many and, for expanded clones, a class.

V: TRBV28; D: TRBD2; size: .; J: TRBJ2-5; CDR3: CASSLPAGGGETQYF; DNA: TGTGCCAGCAGTTTACCAGCGGGGGGAGGAGAGACCCAGTACTTC
V: TRBV5-4; D: TRBD2; size: .; J: TRBJ2-1; CDR3: CASRRGEVSYNEQFF; DNA: TGTGCCAGCAGGCGGGGGGAGGTATCCTACAATGAGCAGTTCTTC
V: TRBV6-5; D: TRBD1; size: .; J: TRBJ1-2; CDR3: CASSQNRGRYGYTF; DNA: TGTGCCAGCAGTCAAAACAGGGGCCGCTATGGCTACACCTTC
V: TRBV28; D: .; size: .; J: TRBJ2-3; CDR3: CASSESDTQYF; DNA: TGTGCCAGCAGTGAGTCAGATACGCAGTATTTT
V: TRBV12-5; D: .; size: .; J: TRBJ2-2; CDR3: CASEPTGNSGELFF; DNA: TGTGCTAGTGAGCCCACAGGGAATTCGGGGGAGCTGTTTTTT
V: TRBV7-9; D: .; size: .; J: TRBJ2-1; CDR3: CASSHSGPPYNEQFF; DNA: TGTGCCAGCAGCCACTCCGGTCCTCCCTACAATGAGCAGTTCTTC
V: TRBV29-1; D: TRBD2; size: .; J: TRBJ2-5; CDR3: CSVVAGGSQETQYF; DNA: TGCAGCGTTGTAGCGGGGGGCTCCCAAGAGACCCAGTACTTC
V: TRBV7-8; D: TRBD2; size: .; J: TRBJ2-3; CDR3: CASSSGTTLFNTQYF; DNA: TGTGCCAGCAGCTCGGGGACTACACTTTTTAATACGCAGTATTTT
V: TRBV6-5; D: .; size: few; J: TRBJ2-7; CDR3: CASRDTGSEQYF; DNA: TGTGCCAGCAGGGACACAGGGTCCGAGCAGTACTTC
V: TRBV18; D: TRBD1; size: few; J: TRBJ1-2; CDR3: CASSPSDRGYGYTF; DNA: TGTGCCAGCTCACCATCGGACAGGGGATATGGCTACACCTTC
V: TRBV28; D: .; size: .; J: TRBJ1-2; CDR3: CASQGDGYTF; DNA: TGTGCCAGCCAGGGCGATGGCTACACCTTC
V: TRBV19; D: TRBD2; size: once; J: TRBJ2-2; CDR3: CASERGYWETGELFF; DNA: TGTGCCAGTGAGCGGGGTTATTGGGAAACCGGGGAGCTGTTTTTT
V: TRBV7-8; D: TRBD2; size: .; J: TRBJ2-1; CDR3: CASSLWTSGPQGDEQFF; DNA: TGTGCCAGCAGCTTATGGACTAGCGGTCCACAGGGTGATGAGCAGTTCTTC
V: TRBV27; D: TRBD1; size: .; J: TRBJ2-1; CDR3: CASRTGQGVRPQFF; DNA: TGTGCCAGCAGGACGGGACAGGGTGTCCGACCGCAGTTCTTC
V: TRBV5-6; D: .; size: .; J: TRBJ1-5; CDR3: CASSFQGRINQPQHF; DNA: TGTGCCAGCAGCTTTCAGGGGCGCATCAATCAGCCCCAGCATTTT
V: TRBV5-4; D: TRBD1; size: few; J: TRBJ1-2; CDR3: CASSPGQGNYGYTF; DNA: TGTGCCAGCAGCCCGGGACAGGGCAACTATGGCTACACCTTC
V: TRBV19; D: .; size: .; J: TRBJ2-7; CDR3: CASSIRPGYEQYF; DNA: TGTGCCAGTAGTATCCGCCCCGGGTACGAGCAGTACTTC
V: TRBV10-1; D: .; size: .; J: TRBJ2-5; CDR3: CASSVGSLGAETQYF; DNA: TGCGCCAGCAGTGTTGGAAGCTTAGGGGCAGAGACCCAGTACTTC
V: TRBV27; D: TRBD2; size: .; J: TRBJ2-3; CDR3: CASSIAGGGTDTQYF; DNA: TGTGCCAGCAGTATAGCGGGGGGGGGCACAGATACGCAGTATTTT
V: TRBV4-3; D: TRBD1; size: .; J: TRBJ2-7; CDR3: CASSQDAFQGQGYEQYF; DNA: TGCGCCAGCAGCCAAGATGCTTTCCAGGGACAGGGCTACGAGCAGTACTTC
V: TRBV28; D: .; size: .; J: TRBJ2-1; CDR3: CASSFFGANAYNEQFF; DNA: TGTGCCAGCAGCTTCTTTGGAGCGAATGCTTACAATGAGCAGTTCTTC
V: TRBV2; D: .; size: .; J: TRBJ1-5; CDR3: CASRPIDQPQHF; DNA: TGTGCCAGCCGCCCGATAGATCAGCCCCAGCATTTT
V: TRBV7-9; D: .; size: .; J: TRBJ1-4; CDR3: CASSSSVSLNEKLFF; DNA: TGTGCCAGCAGCTCAAGCGTCAGTTTAAATGAAAAACTGTTTTTT
V: TRBV27; D: .; size: .; J: TRBJ1-4; CDR3: CASSSPRTGVNEKLFF; DNA: TGTGCCAGCAGTTCACCCCGGACGGGGGTTAATGAAAAACTGTTTTTT
V: TRBV25-1; D: TRBD1; size: few; J: TRBJ2-7; CDR3: CASSEPGTAIEDEQYF; DNA: TGTGCCAGCAGTGAGCCAGGGACAGCAATCGAGGACGAGCAGTACTTC
V: TRBV9; D: TRBD1; size: once; J: TRBJ2-1; CDR3: CASSGSGTEYNEQFF; DNA: TGTGCCAGCAGCGGCTCCGGGACAGAATACAATGAGCAGTTCTTC
V: TRBV18; D: .; size: .; J: TRBJ1-6; CDR3: CASSTGPNSPLHF; DNA: TGTGCCAGCTCAACAGGTCCTAATTCACCCCTCCACTTT
V: TRBV6-5; D: .; size: .; J: TRBJ1-2; CDR3: CASSYSPGDTLYGYTF; DNA: TGTGCCAGCAGTTACTCTCCCGGGGACACGCTCTATGGCTACACCTTC